This note documents a single T cell receptor beta chain sequence. The sample comes from a study of CD4 and CD8 cells across lung adenocarcinoma regions. CDR3 length: 15 amino acids. CDR1 is SGHTA, CDR2 FQGNSA, per germline. V lost 5 bases and J lost 5, with 18 bases in between. TCRdb redid the calling of the PCR reads with MiXCR, one entry per CDR3 protein. The sample comprises around 20,000 distinct CDR3 sequences, about half of which are singletons, and 50% to 65% rests with the top ten. This TCR derives from a female donor with lung adenocarcinoma. The CD4 and CD8 labels of this study may be unreliable. The rearrangement joins TRBV7-2 to TRBJ2-5, with D tentatively TRBD1 or TRBD2 (7 bases each). Sequenced sample: CD8+ T cells from the center of a lung tumor. The CDR3: CASSDTQGGWETQYF. CDR3 DNA sequence: TGTGCCAGCAGCGATACCCAGGGGGGGTGGGAGACCCAGTACTTC.